This TCR beta chain was sequenced for a study of T cell responses to AZD1222 COVID-19 vaccine. General study results and limits: Spike-specific TCR repertoires showed rising breadth and depth after two AZD1222 doses.

Sequenced by immunoSEQ multiplex PCR; TCRdb stores in-frame clones only, minus some. The data show around 95,000 clones, 80% to 90% seen once. CDR3 length equals 14 residues. Germline V lookup: CDR1 MRHNA, CDR2 SNTAGT. Trimming removed 6 bases from V and 0 bases from J, with 11 bases in between. In regard to this clone: Its antigen is not known.

This receptor was taken from an adult in good health. This material consisted of peripheral blood, taken on day 0 of MenACWY control vaccination. V usage is TRBV6-4 and J usage is TRBJ1-1, with D tentatively TRBD1 (6 bases). DNA of the CDR3: TGTGCCAGCAGGTGGGACAAGATGAACACTGAAGCTTTCTTT. It codes for CASRWDKMNTEAFF.